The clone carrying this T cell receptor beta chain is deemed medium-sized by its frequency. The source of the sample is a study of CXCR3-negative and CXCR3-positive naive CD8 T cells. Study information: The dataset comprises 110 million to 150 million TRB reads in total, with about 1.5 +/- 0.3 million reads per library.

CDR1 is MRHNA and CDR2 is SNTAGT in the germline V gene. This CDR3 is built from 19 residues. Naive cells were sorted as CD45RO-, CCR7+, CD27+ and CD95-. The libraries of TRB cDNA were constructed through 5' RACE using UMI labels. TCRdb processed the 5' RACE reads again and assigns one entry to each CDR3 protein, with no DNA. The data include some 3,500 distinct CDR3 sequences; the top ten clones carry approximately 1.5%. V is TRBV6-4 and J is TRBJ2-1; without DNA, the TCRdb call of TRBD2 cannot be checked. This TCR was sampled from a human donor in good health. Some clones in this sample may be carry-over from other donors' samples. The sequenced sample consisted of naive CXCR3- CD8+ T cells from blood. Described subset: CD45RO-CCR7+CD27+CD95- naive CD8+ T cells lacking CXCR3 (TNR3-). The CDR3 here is CASSEVGLAGGVAYNEQFF.